This TCR beta chain was sequenced during a study of blood T cell repertoires in COVID-19. Study in general: Spain, Italy and the United States supplied samples that represented acute and convalescent COVID-19. Sample material is recorded as cDNA or gDNA derived from T cells, B-cell-depleted T cells, or PBMCs.

Per the authors' pipeline: Estimated nucleated cell counts came from reference gene primer amplification. The repertoire was sequenced with immunoSEQ multiplex PCR; TCRdb's copy has only in-frame clones and lacks some. From that table come the V and J calls and clone size; the DNA was used to work out D and trimming. The sample has around 230,000 clones, approximately 88% seen once; the top ten hold under 30%. Germline loops: CDR1 SEHNR, CDR2 FQNEAQ (reference sequence). The CDR3 sequence is 13 residues long. Trimming took off 1 base at V and 3 bases at J, with 6 bases between the two ends. Sequenced: peripheral blood. This clonotype was obtained from a man aged 35 to 55 with acute or convalescent COVID-19. The V and J genes are TRBV7-9 and TRBJ1-2; no definite D call. The CDR3 nucleotides are TGTGCCAGCAGCTTAGAAACGGACTATGGCTACACCTTC. Translating it yields CASSLETDYGYTF.